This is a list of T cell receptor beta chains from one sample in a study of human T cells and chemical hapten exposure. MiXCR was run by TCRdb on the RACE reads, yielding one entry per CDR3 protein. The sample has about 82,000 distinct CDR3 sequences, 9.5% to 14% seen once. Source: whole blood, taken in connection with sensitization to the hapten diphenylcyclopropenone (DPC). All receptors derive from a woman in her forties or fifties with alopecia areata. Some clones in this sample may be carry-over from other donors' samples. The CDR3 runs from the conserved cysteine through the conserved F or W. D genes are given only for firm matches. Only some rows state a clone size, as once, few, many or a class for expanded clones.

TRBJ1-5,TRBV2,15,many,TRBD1,TGTGCCAGCAGTGAAGGGGGACAGGGACATCAGCCCCAGCATTTT,CASSEGGQGHQPQHF
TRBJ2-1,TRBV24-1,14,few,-,TGTGCCACCAGTCGGAGTGGGGCCTACAATGAGCAGTTCTTC,CATSRSGAYNEQFF
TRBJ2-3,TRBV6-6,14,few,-,TGTGCCAGCCTAGGAATAGGGTCCACAGATACGCAGTATTTT,CASLGIGSTDTQYF
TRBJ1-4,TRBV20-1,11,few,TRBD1,TGCAGCGCGACAGGGGGCCAAAAACTGTTTTTT,CSATGGQKLFF
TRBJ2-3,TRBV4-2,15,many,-,TGTGCCAGCAGCCAAGGAACCCTCCCCACAGATACGCAGTATTTT,CASSQGTLPTDTQYF
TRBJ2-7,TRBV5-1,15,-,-,TGCGCCAGCAGCTTGGGAGTCAAGACAACCTACGAGCAGTACTTC,CASSLGVKTTYEQYF
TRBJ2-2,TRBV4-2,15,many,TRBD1,TGTGCCAGCAGCCGACAGGGGGCTAACACCGGGGAGCTGTTTTTT,CASSRQGANTGELFF
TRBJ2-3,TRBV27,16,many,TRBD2,TGTGCCAGCAGTTTAACGGGACTAGCGGGAGTAGATACGCAGTATTTT,CASSLTGLAGVDTQYF
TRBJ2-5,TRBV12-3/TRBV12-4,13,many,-,TGTGCCAGCAGTTTCACAGGCCAAGAGACCCAGTACTTC,CASSFTGQETQYF
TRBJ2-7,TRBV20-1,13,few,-,TGCAGTGCTAGTCGGGAGAGCGTTAGCGAGCAGTACTTC,CSASRESVSEQYF
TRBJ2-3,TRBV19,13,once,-,TGTGCCAGTAGTATAGTCCGCGCAGATACGCAGTATTTT,CASSIVRADTQYF
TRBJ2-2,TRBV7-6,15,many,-,TGTGCCAGCAGCCCAGTAGAGCGGCCCAGGGGGGAGCTGTTTTTT,CASSPVERPRGELFF
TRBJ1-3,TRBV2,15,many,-,TGTGCCAGCAGGCCCATGCGGGGGGCTGGAAACACCATATATTTT,CASRPMRGAGNTIYF
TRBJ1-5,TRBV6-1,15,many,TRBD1,TGTGCCAGCAGTGAAAGTGGACAGGGGTATCAGCCCCAGCATTTT,CASSESGQGYQPQHF
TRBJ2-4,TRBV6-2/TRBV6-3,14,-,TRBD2,TGTGCCAGCAGAGCCAGCGGGAGTCAAAACATTCAGTACTTC,CASRASGSQNIQYF
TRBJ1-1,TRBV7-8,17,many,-,TGTGCCAGCAGCTTAGCGGGTGGGGGACGGAGGAACACTGAAGCTTTCTTT,CASSLAGGGRRNTEAFF
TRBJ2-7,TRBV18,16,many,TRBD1,TGTGCCAGCTCACCAGCGGACAGGGGCCCATCCTACGAGCAGTACTTC,CASSPADRGPSYEQYF
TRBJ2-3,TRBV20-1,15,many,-,TGCAGTGCTAGAGATATTCGCGTGAGCACAGATACGCAGTATTTT,CSARDIRVSTDTQYF
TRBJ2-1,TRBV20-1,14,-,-,TGCAGTGCTAGAGCAGGGGGGACGGGCAATGAGCAGTTCTTC,CSARAGGTGNEQFF
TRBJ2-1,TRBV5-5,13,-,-,TGTGCCAGCAGCTTGTCTCCGGGGAATGAGCAGTTCTTC,CASSLSPGNEQFF
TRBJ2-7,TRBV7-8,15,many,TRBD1,TGTGCCAGCAGCGCCTCCGGGACAGGGTCTAACGAGCAGTACTTC,CASSASGTGSNEQYF
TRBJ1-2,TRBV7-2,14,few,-,TGTGCCAGCAGCTTACCGGGGGTCTACTATGGCTACACCTTC,CASSLPGVYYGYTF
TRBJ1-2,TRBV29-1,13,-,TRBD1,TGCAGCGTGCACCGGGACAGGGAAGATGGCTACACCTTC,CSVHRDREDGYTF
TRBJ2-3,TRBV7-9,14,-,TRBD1,TGTGCCAGCAGCCCGGGACAGCCCACAGATACGCAGTATTTT,CASSPGQPTDTQYF
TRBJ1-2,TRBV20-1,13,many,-,TGCAGTGCTAGAGCAGGGCTAGGGAGTGGCTACACCTTC,CSARAGLGSGYTF
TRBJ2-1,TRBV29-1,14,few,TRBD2,TGCAGCGTTGCCCCTCAGGGACTAGCGAATGAGCAGTTCTTC,CSVAPQGLANEQFF
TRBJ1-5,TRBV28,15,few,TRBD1,TGTGCCAGCAACACCGGGACAGGGGCAGATCAGCCCCAGCATTTT,CASNTGTGADQPQHF
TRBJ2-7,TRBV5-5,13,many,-,TGTGCCAGCAGCTTGGGCTCCCCCTACGAGCAGTACTTC,CASSLGSPYEQYF
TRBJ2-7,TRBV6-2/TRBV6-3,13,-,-,TGTGCCGGCACCCCCACTTACTCCTACGAGCAGTACTTC,CAGTPTYSYEQYF
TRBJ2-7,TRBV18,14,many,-,TGTGCCAGCTCACCGGGCGGCGGGATCTACGAGCAGTACTTC,CASSPGGGIYEQYF
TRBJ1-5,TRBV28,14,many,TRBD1,TGTGCCAGCACTAAGGGACAGGGGAGGCAGCCCCAGCATTTT,CASTKGQGRQPQHF
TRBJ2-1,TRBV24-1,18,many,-,TGTGCCACCAGTGACCCGGACCCCGGGTCAGCCTCCTACAATGAGCAGTTCTTC,CATSDPDPGSASYNEQFF
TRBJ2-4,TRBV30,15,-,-,TGTGCCTGGAGTAACAACCCGGGACCTAAAAACATTCAGTACTTC,CAWSNNPGPKNIQYF
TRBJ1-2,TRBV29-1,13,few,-,TGCAGCGTTGAAGGCCACGGTAACTATGGCTACACCTTC,CSVEGHGNYGYTF
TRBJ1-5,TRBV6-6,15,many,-,TGTGCCAGCACCTCGACAGCACTTAGCAATCAGCCCCAGCATTTT,CASTSTALSNQPQHF
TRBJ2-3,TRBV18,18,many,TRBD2,TGTGCCAGCTCACCATTTCCCCCCGGCGGGAGCGGCACAGATACGCAGTATTTT,CASSPFPPGGSGTDTQYF
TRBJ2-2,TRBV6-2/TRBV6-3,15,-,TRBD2,TGTGCCAGCAGTTTGGTCGGACTAGCGGGAGGAGAGCTGTTTTTT,CASSLVGLAGGELFF
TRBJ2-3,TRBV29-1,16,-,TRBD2,TGCAGCGTTGCCCTCCCGACTAGCGGACACACAGATACGCAGTATTTT,CSVALPTSGHTDTQYF
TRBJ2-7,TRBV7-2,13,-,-,TGTGCCAGCAGCCCCCCTGGGGGGTTACGGCAGTACTTC,CASSPPGGLRQYF
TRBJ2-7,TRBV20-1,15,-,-,TGCAGTGCTAGAGATCTAGTGGCAGGGGCAGGTGAGCAGTACTTC,CSARDLVAGAGEQYF
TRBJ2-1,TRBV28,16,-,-,TGTGCCTGCAGTTCAGGGGGGGGACCCGCGTACAATGAGCAGTTCTTC,CACSSGGGPAYNEQFF
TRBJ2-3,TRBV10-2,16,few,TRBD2,TGCGCCAGCAGTCTAATAGCGGGAGGATCCACAGATACGCAGTATTTT,CASSLIAGGSTDTQYF
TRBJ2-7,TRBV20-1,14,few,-,TGCAGTGCTAGCCTTACAGGGCAGACCTACGAGCAGTACTTC,CSASLTGQTYEQYF
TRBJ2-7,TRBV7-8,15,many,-,TGTGCCAGCAGGAAAACGGGCCTGAGCTCCTACGAGCAGTACTTC,CASRKTGLSSYEQYF
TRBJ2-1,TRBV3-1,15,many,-,TGTGCCAGCAGCCCCACCTCCAGCGTTTACAATGAGCAGTTCTTC,CASSPTSSVYNEQFF
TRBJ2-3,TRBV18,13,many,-,TGTGCCAGCTCACCGCAGAGCACAGATACGCAGTATTTT,CASSPQSTDTQYF
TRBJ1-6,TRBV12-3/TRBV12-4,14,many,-,TGTGCCAGCAGTTTACAGGGAGGCAATTCACCCCTCCACTTT,CASSLQGGNSPLHF
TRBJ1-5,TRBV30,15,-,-,TGTGCCTGGAGTGTACCACAGGGCAGCAATCAGCCCCAGCATTTT,CAWSVPQGSNQPQHF
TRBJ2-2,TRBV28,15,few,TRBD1,TGTGCCAGCAGACCGCAGGGGGCTTTGGCCGGGGAGCTGTTTTTT,CASRPQGALAGELFF
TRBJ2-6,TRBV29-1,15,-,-,TGCAGCGTCGGGTACACGGGACGTGGGGCCAACGTCATGACTTTC,CSVGYTGRGANVMTF
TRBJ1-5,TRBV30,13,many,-,TGTGCCTGGCCCAGGGTTAGCAATCAGCCCCAGCATTTT,CAWPRVSNQPQHF
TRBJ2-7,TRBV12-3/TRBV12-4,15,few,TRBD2,TGTGCCAGCAGTTTTCAGGAGGGAGGGCACTACGAGCAGTACTTC,CASSFQEGGHYEQYF
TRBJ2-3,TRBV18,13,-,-,TGTGCCAGCTCACCATCGGGACTGGGTACGCAGTATTTT,CASSPSGLGTQYF